The source of this T cell receptor beta chain is a study of T-cell reconstitution after alpha-beta-depleted transplantation in children. Study outcomes and limitations: Surviving recipient cells, namely T cells and thymic progenitors, were the source of high day-60 TCRbeta diversity in some patients. In patients about two months after transplant, alpha-beta T cells reportedly arose from several hundred expanded graft clones. The main origin of T-cell counts and diversity one year after transplant was newly produced T cells.

This clonotype has just a few counts. What it binds is unknown. V was pared by 1 base and J by 9 bases, with 10 bases between. The CDR3 sequence is 13 residues long. Preparation of the TCRbeta library used unique molecular identifiers. MiXCR, applied by TCRdb to the PCR reads, yields one record per CDR3 protein. The sample gives approximately 82,000 distinct CDR3 sequences, approximately 18% of which show up once; approximately 55% is in the top ten. Sequences were derived from PBMCs, mostly from graft donor cells, sampled 360 days after TCRalphabeta/CD19-depleted stem cell transplant. The V gene is TRBV12-3 or TRBV12-4, the J gene TRBJ2-1, with D perhaps matching TRBD2 (5 bases). The sequence was collected from a male patient between 2 and 15 years old who had a stem cell transplant for acute lymphoblastic leukemia, so the T cells may come from the graft donor. This CDR3 is CASSLVRGPEQFF. DNA for the CDR3: TGTGCCAGCAGTTTAGTCCGAGGGCCTGAGCAGTTCTTC.